The clone carrying this T cell receptor (beta chain) was seen a single time. The antigen is not known. Alongside a J-beta primer mix, a sample-barcoded 5' primer served in a second PCR lasting roughly 7 to 11 cycles. Via MiXCR, TCRdb re-called the 5' RACE reads, giving one row per CDR3 protein. This table has 1.5 million to 2 million distinct CDR3 sequences, about 28% appearing once. This sample stems from a study of blood T cells in healthy people across ages. The study's findings and limits: Conclusively comparing naive with antigen-experienced cells was impossible with unsorted PBMCs.

Every donor provided 7.5 to 10 milliliters of peripheral blood. Sequencing was performed on blood. The sequence derives from a woman aged 25 to 39 in good health.

CDR3 in DNA: TGTGCCAGCAGCGTAAGGACAGGGAACGGGGAGCTGTTTTTT. Residues: CASSVRTGNGELFF. The chain links TRBV9 to TRBJ2-2, with TRBD1 identical over 8 bases. This CDR3 is 14 amino acids long. Germline CDR1 is SGDLS and CDR2 is YYNGEE. The V segment lost 1 base and the J segment 7 bases; nucleotides outside the gene matches: 3.